This TCR beta chain is drawn from a study of T cell repertoires in cytomegalovirus infection. In the study overall: As its CMV epitopes, the study selected recently identified HLA-C-restricted and well-studied HLA-B-restricted targets. Indications came from public TCR beta signatures; they pointed to CMV infection and to a matching HLA type.

TCRdb processed the reads anew with MiXCR; each CDR3 protein has one entry. The top ten hold roughly 67% of the sample, which has tens of thousands of distinct CDR3 sequences, more than 15% seen once. In regard to this clonotype: Its target is not known. One end of the junction is discordant with germline, which a read error may explain.

Germline lookup yields CDR1 MNHEY and CDR2 SVGEGT. This CDR3 has 11 residues. The sample in question was CD8+ T cells from cultured PBMCs, obtained from culture after CMV antigen stimulation. The V and J genes are TRBV6-2 or TRBV6-3 and TRBJ2-2; perhaps TRBD1 as D (6 bases). The source is a human donor in good health (CMV status not recorded). Some clones in this sample may be carry-over from other donors' samples. CDR3 DNA sequence: TGCGCGACAGGAACAACCGGGGAGCTGTTTTTT. It specifies CATGTTGELFF.